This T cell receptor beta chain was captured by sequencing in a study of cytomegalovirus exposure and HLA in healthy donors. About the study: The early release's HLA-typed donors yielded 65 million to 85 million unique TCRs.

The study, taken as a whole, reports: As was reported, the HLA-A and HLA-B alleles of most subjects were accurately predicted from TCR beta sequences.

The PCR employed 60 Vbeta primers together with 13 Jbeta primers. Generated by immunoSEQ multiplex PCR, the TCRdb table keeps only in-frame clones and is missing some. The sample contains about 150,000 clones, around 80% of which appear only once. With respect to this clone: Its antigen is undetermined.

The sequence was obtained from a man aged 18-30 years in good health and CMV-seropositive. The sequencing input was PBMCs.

The CDR3 DNA reads TGTGCCAGCAGTTCTCATCAGGGGGGCACTGAAGCTTTCTTT. It yields the protein CASSSHQGGTEAFF. The rearrangement links TRBV28 to TRBJ1-1; TRBD1 matches at 7 bases. The germline gives CDR1 MDHEN, CDR2 SYDVKM. This CDR3 is 14 amino acids long. V was pared by 4 bases and J by 4 bases, with 6 bases of the junction left unmatched.